Sequencing of this TCR beta chain was carried out in a study of cytomegalovirus exposure and HLA in healthy donors. Germline CDR1 reads SGHNT; CDR2 reads YYREEE (reference sequence). The V end was cut by 1 base, the J end by 3 bases, with 5 bases between. This CDR3 spans 12 amino acids. Primers for the PCR totalled 60 Vbeta and 13 Jbeta. Assay used: immunoSEQ multiplex PCR; TCRdb lists only in-frame clones, some missing. This sample has 170,000 or so clones, with under 85% found just once. The J gene is TRBJ2-7, the V gene TRBV5-4; D remains ambiguous. The receptor was derived from a man aged 18 to 30 in good health and CMV-seronegative. The sequenced material came from PBMCs. The CDR3 nucleotides are TGTGCCAGCAGCTTGAACTACTACGAGCAGTACTTC. This encodes CASSLNYYEQYF.